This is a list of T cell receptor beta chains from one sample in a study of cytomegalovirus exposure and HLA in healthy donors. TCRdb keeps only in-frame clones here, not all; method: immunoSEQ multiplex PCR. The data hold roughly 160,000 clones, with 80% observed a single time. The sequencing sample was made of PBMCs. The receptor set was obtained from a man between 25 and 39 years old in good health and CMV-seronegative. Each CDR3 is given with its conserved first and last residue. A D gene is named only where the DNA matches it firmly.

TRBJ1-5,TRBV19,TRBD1,CASSLLTGGTNQPQHF,TGTGCCAGTAGTCTGCTGACAGGGGGCACCAATCAGCCCCAGCATTTT
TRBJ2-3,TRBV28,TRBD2,CASSLWEASGRGDTQYF,TGTGCCAGCAGTTTATGGGAAGCGAGCGGGAGGGGCGATACGCAGTATTTT
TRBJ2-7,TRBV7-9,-,CASSLESAGEQYF,TGTGCCAGCAGCTTAGAAAGCGCGGGCGAGCAGTACTTC
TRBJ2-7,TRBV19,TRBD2,CASSIGTTYEQYF,TGTGCCAGTAGTATCGGGACTACCTACGAGCAGTACTTC
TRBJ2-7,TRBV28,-,CASSLFFYEQYF,TGTGCCAGCAGTCTGTTTTTCTACGAGCAGTACTTC
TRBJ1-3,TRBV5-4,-,CASSLRGSGNTIYF,TGTGCCAGCAGCTTGAGGGGCTCTGGAAACACCATATATTTT
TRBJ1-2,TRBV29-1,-,CSALTGRANYGYTF,TGCAGCGCCCTGACAGGTCGAGCTAACTATGGCTACACCTTC
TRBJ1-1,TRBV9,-,CASSGGGREAFF,TGTGCCAGCAGCGGGGGGGGGCGAGAAGCTTTCTTT
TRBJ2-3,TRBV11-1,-,CASSLAGESTDTQYF,TGTGCCAGCAGCTTAGCGGGAGAAAGCACAGATACGCAGTATTTT
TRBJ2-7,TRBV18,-,CASSPKTGPEQYF,TGTGCCAGCTCACCGAAGACAGGTCCCGAGCAGTACTTC
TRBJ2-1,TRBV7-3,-,CASSFGHGGLGEQFF,TGTGCCAGCAGCTTCGGACACGGGGGACTGGGAGAGCAGTTCTTC
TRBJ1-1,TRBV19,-,CASSDLRREQAFF,TGTGCCAGTAGTGACCTACGGCGGGAACAAGCTTTCTTT
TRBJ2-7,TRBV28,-,CASSPLEGESYYEQYF,TGTGCCAGCAGTCCCCTCGAGGGGGAGAGTTATTACGAGCAGTACTTC
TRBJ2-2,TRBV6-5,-,CASSSGHNTGELFF,TGTGCCAGCAGTTCGGGACATAACACCGGGGAGCTGTTTTTT
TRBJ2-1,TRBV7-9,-,CASSLAPDSNEQFF,TGTGCCAGCAGCTTAGCCCCCGACAGCAATGAGCAGTTCTTC